One sample yielded the 27 T cell receptor beta chains listed below, sequenced in a study of T-cell reconstitution after alpha-beta-depleted transplantation in children. During its preparation, the TCRbeta library received unique molecular identifiers. TCRdb itself ran the PCR reads through MiXCR, one entry per CDR3 protein. Among approximately 150,000 distinct CDR3 sequences listed, about 9% were seen once. Sequenced material: PBMCs, mostly from graft donor cells, taken 180 days after TCRalphabeta/CD19-depleted stem cell transplant. All receptors derive from a female patient aged 2-9 years who had a stem cell transplant for congenital amegakaryocytic thrombocytopenia, so the T cells may come from the graft donor.

This clonotype was counted only a few times. This sequence joins TRBV4-1 and TRBJ2-3; D might be TRBD1 (5 bases). Trimming shortened V by 0 bases and J by 8 bases, and 9 bases separated the two germline ends. The CDR3 runs to 13 residues. Germline CDR1 MGHRA, CDR2 YSYEKL. The CDR3 region is CASSQDIRVTQYF. The CDR3 bases are TGCGCCAGCAGCCAAGATATCAGGGTTACGCAGTATTTT.

The chain uses TRBV12-3 or TRBV12-4 and TRBJ1-1; D is perhaps TRBD1 (5 bases). V lost 3 bases and J 9 bases, leaving 11 bases between the germline ends. The CDR3 covers 12 residues. CDR3 DNA sequence: TGTGCCAGCAGTTTGGGGGGAGGGAAAGCTTTCTTT. Translating it yields CASSLGGGKAFF.

There are a few counts of this clonotype. The gene calls are TRBV6-5 and TRBJ2-1, with D uncertain. Trimming left V 0 bases short and J 5 bases short, with 11 bases between. Germline V gene data show CDR1 as MNHEY and CDR2 as SVGAGI. The CDR3 has 15 amino acids. The CDR3 here is CASSYSEAPNNEQFF. The CDR3 DNA reads TGTGCCAGCAGTTACTCGGAAGCACCCAACAATGAGCAGTTCTTC.

The sample holds many counts of this clonotype. CDR3 nucleotides: TGTGCCAGCAGTCCACGTCTAGGCTCCGGTGAGCAGTTCTTC. It yields the protein CASSPRLGSGEQFF. The chain uses TRBV12-3 or TRBV12-4 and TRBJ2-1; unclear D gene. Trimming removed 5 bases from V and 9 bases from J, with 17 bases in between. The CDR3 covers 14 residues.

The sample holds many counts of this clonotype. This chain uses TRBV4-2 with TRBJ2-1; TRBD2 matches 12 bases. In germline, CDR1 is LGHNA, CDR2 YNFKEQ. V shed 2 bases and J 4 bases; nucleotides not matched to a gene: 3. The CDR3 consists of 16 residues. The CDR3 loop is CASSQLAGGKYNEQFF. CDR3 sequence (DNA): TGTGCCAGCAGCCAACTAGCGGGAGGGAAATACAATGAGCAGTTCTTC.

This chain connects TRBV5-1 to TRBJ1-2; D gene ambiguous. The germline V gene encodes CDR1 SGHRS and CDR2 YFSETQ. This CDR3 contains 13 residues. The ends were cut back, 0 bases at V and 4 bases at J, with 7 bases in the middle. CDR3 DNA: TGCGCCAGCAGCTTGGCGGGCCCCTATGGCTACACCTTC. Amino acid sequence: CASSLAGPYGYTF.

In this sample, this clonotype turned up many times. The chain links TRBV7-6 to TRBJ2-2, with D uncertain. Trimming took off 5 bases at V and 9 bases at J, with 13 bases between the two ends. The CDR3 loop spans 13 amino acids. CDR1 SGHVS and CDR2 FNYEAQ come from the germline V gene. For the CDR3, the DNA is TGTGCCAGCAGCCTTGGGGTCGACCGGGAGCTGTTTTTT. Its protein is CASSLGVDRELFF.

This clonotype was detected many times. The chain uses TRBV12-3 or TRBV12-4 and TRBJ1-2, with D possibly being TRBD1 (5 bases). V was trimmed by 4 bases and J by 4 bases, leaving 10 bases between them. The CDR3 covers 13 residues. CDR3 residues: CASSSDRIYGYTF. The CDR3 DNA sequence: TGTGCCAGCAGTTCAGACAGAATCTATGGCTACACCTTC.

This clonotype appeared many times. The genes are TRBV5-1 and TRBJ2-3; a weak D match, TRBD1 (5 bases). The germline V gene encodes CDR1 SGHRS and CDR2 YFSETQ. V dropped 4 bases and J dropped 8 bases, with 20 bases sitting between them. This CDR3 has 15 residues. The DNA for the CDR3 is TGCGCCAGCAGCCTTATGGCGTCGACAGAGGCTACGCAGTATTTT. This encodes CASSLMASTEATQYF.

Comment on this clonotype: A read error may be the cause here, since a much bigger clone is one base away. The chain links TRBV20-1 to TRBJ2-7; D might be TRBD2 (6 bases). Germline V CDR1 and CDR2: DFQATT, SNEGSKA (reference sequence). CDR3 length: 14 amino acids. V lost 3 bases and J 2 bases, leaving 14 bases between the germline ends. This CDR3 is CSASSGSRPYEQYF. In DNA form, the CDR3 reads TGCAGTGCTAGCTCCGGGAGTAGGCCCTACGAGCAGTACTTC.

Ten or more counts support this clonotype. The chain employs TRBV9 and TRBJ2-3, with TRBD2 as a possible D gene (5 bases). The CDR3 contains 15 residues. V was shortened by 0 bases and J by 2 bases, with 10 bases between the two germline ends. Germline lookup yields CDR1 SGDLS and CDR2 YYNGEE. The CDR3 region has the DNA TGTGCCAGCAGCGTAGACGGCGGGCTCACAGATACGCAGTATTTT. It specifies CASSVDGGLTDTQYF.

In its sample, this clonotype was seen many times. The chain combines TRBV12-3 or TRBV12-4 with TRBJ2-7; the D is unclear. There are 12 residues in the CDR3. Trimming removed 5 bases at V and 2 bases at J, with 7 bases between. The CDR3, as DNA: TGTGCCAGCAGTCCGTTGACCTACGAGCAGTACTTC. It translates to CASSPLTYEQYF.

This clonotype was observed many times. This rearrangement joins TRBV12-3 or TRBV12-4 to TRBJ1-2; D gene uncertain. V was trimmed by 7 bases and J by 3 bases, leaving 12 bases between them. The CDR3 sequence is 13 residues long. The CDR3 sequence: CASTHGTYYGYTF. CDR3 nucleotide sequence: TGTGCCAGCACCCACGGAACCTACTATGGCTACACCTTC.

At least ten counts were recorded for this clonotype. The V and J genes are TRBV5-1 and TRBJ2-4; D is possibly TRBD1 or TRBD2 (7 bases each). The germline gives CDR1 SGHRS, CDR2 YFSETQ. This CDR3 is built from 18 residues. Trimming stripped 4 bases from V and 0 bases from J, with 20 bases between. The CDR3 nucleotides read TGCGCCAGCAGCCGGGGGGACAGCCCTAACGTAGCCAAAAACATTCAGTACTTC. Its translation is CASSRGDSPNVAKNIQYF.

The sample holds many counts of this clonotype. J is TRBJ2-4 and V is TRBV3-1, with 7 bases fitting TRBD2. The V gene end was trimmed by 2 bases and the J gene end by 1 base; junction bases not matched to a gene: 2. This CDR3 region has 15 residues. Germline lookup yields CDR1 LGHDT and CDR2 YNNKEL (reference sequence). The chain's CDR3 is CASSQSSGAKNIQYF. The CDR3, as DNA: TGTGCCAGCAGCCAAAGTAGCGGGGCCAAAAACATTCAGTACTTC. Together with reference TRBV3-1 and TRBJ2-4, the CDR3 gives the full variable domain: DTAVSQTPKYLVTQMGNDKSIKCEQNLGHDTMYWYKQDSKKFLKIMFSYNNKELIINETVPNRFSPKSPDKAHLNLHINSLELGDSAVYFCASSQSSGAKNIQYFGAGTRLSVL.

This clonotype was observed many times. The chain carries TRBV4-2 and TRBJ1-6; D not resolved. The V gene's germline CDR1 is LGHNA and CDR2 YNFKEQ. The length of the CDR3 is 12 residues. V lost 1 base and J 8 bases, leaving 3 bases between the germline ends. The CDR3 spells CASSQGDSPLHF. In DNA, the CDR3 is TGTGCCAGCAGCCAAGGGGATTCACCCCTCCACTTT.

Many counts were recorded for this clonotype. This chain links TRBV29-1 with TRBJ2-7; 10 bases are shared with TRBD2. CDR1 and CDR2 from the germline V gene are SQVTM and ANQGSEA. The junction had 7 bases not matched to a gene; V was cut back by 6 bases and J by 2 bases. The CDR3 is 14 amino acids. The CDR3 bases are TGCAGCGTAACCGGGACTAGCGAGACCTACGAGCAGTACTTC. It encodes CSVTGTSETYEQYF.

There are a few counts of this clonotype. This chain connects TRBV5-1 to TRBJ2-2, with 9 bases matching TRBD2. V was clipped by 4 bases and J by 5 bases; unmatched bases: 9. The germline gives CDR1 SGHRS, CDR2 YFSETQ. CDR3 length: 16 residues. The CDR3 region is CASSGPGLAYTGELFF. CDR3 coding DNA: TGCGCCAGCAGCGGCCCGGGACTAGCTTATACCGGGGAGCTGTTTTTT.

This clonotype has just a few counts. The chain is built from TRBV7-9 and TRBJ2-7; the D gene is possibly TRBD1 (5 bases). V was shortened by 1 base and J by 6 bases, with 13 bases between the two germline ends. The CDR3 has 14 residues. In germline, CDR1 is SEHNR, CDR2 FQNEAQ (reference sequence). CDR3: CASSLEARVAEQYF. DNA of the CDR3: TGTGCCAGCAGCTTAGAGGCCAGGGTGGCCGAGCAGTACTTC. The full variable domain, with the rest looked up from reference TRBV7-9 and TRBJ2-7, is DTGVSQNPRHKITKRGQNVTFRCDPISEHNRLYWYRQTLGQGPEFLTYFQNEAQLEKSRLLSDRFSAERPKGSFSTLEIQRTEQGDSAMYLCASSLEARVAEQYFGPGTRLTVT.

This clonotype was counted at least ten times. The chain links TRBV12-3 or TRBV12-4 to TRBJ1-2; D remains ambiguous. This CDR3 has 14 residues. With 6 bases removed from V and 2 bases from J, the gap between germline ends came to 13 bases. Here the CDR3 reads CASSPSGPNYGYTF. DNA for the CDR3: TGTGCCAGCAGCCCATCGGGCCCGAACTATGGCTACACCTTC.

The table lists this clonotype with many counts. The rearrangement joins TRBV20-1 to TRBJ2-3, with D tentatively TRBD2 (6 bases). Trimming took 1 base from V and 4 from J, leaving 15 bases between them. Germline-derived CDR1 and CDR2 are DFQATT and SNEGSKA (reference sequence). This CDR3 has 15 residues. The CDR3 DNA reads TGCAGTGCTAGAGGAAGCGGGTTCGGGGCAGATACGCAGTATTTT. As protein: CSARGSGFGADTQYF.

This clonotype was recorded a few times. CDR3 residues: CASSLPRTDEQYF. The CDR3 DNA follows: TGTGCCAGCAGCCTCCCTAGGACCGACGAGCAGTACTTC. The V gene is TRBV7-6, the J gene TRBJ2-7; D call uncertain. Trimming stripped 5 bases from V and 5 bases from J, with 13 bases between. Germline assignment: CDR1 SGHVS and CDR2 FNYEAQ. CDR3 length: 13 residues.

This clonotype has more than one count but fewer than ten. The chain carries TRBV5-1 and TRBJ2-5; 10 bases line up with TRBD1. The V gene's germline CDR1 is SGHRS and CDR2 YFSETQ. The V and J ends lost 2 bases and 5 bases, in that order; junction bases with no gene match: 9. The CDR3 is made up of 16 amino acids. This CDR3 reads CASSFVPGQGTETQYF. CDR3 in DNA: TGCGCCAGCAGCTTCGTGCCGGGACAGGGGACTGAGACCCAGTACTTC.

This clonotype was seen at least ten times. This chain connects TRBV4-1 to TRBJ1-1; tentatively, D is TRBD1 (5 bases). The CDR3 length is 17 residues. Trimming removed 5 bases at V and 0 bases at J, with 19 bases between. Per germline, CDR1 MGHRA and CDR2 YSYEKL. The CDR3 region is CASSTGYVGVVNTEAFF. In DNA form, the CDR3 reads TGCGCCAGCAGCACTGGGTATGTGGGGGTTGTGAACACTGAAGCTTTCTTT.

Ten or more counts support this clonotype. The rearrangement joins TRBV7-2 to TRBJ1-2; D ambiguous. Trimming took 1 base from V and 0 from J, leaving 6 bases between them. The CDR3 length is 14 residues. Germline loops: CDR1 SGHTA, CDR2 FQGNSA. DNA for the CDR3: TGTGCCAGCAGCTTAGAAATAGCTAACTATGGCTACACCTTC. Residues: CASSLEIANYGYTF.

This clonotype occurred many times. V usage is TRBV19 and J usage is TRBJ2-6; possible D gene TRBD1, 5 bases. Trimming left V 6 bases short and J 2 bases short, with 11 bases between. CDR3 size: 15 residues. Germline V gene lookup returns CDR1 LNHDA and CDR2 SQIVND (reference sequence). CDR3 sequence reads: CASRSTGAGANVLTF. The CDR3 DNA reads TGTGCCAGTAGATCTACAGGAGCTGGGGCCAACGTCCTGACTTTC.

This clonotype was recorded at least ten times. The chain combines TRBV6-1 with TRBJ1-1; the D is unclear. Trimming took 5 bases from V and 5 from J, leaving 15 bases between them. The germline CDR1 and CDR2 sequences are MNHNS and SASEGT. This CDR3 is built from 14 residues. CDR3 protein: CASSLRSQPTEAFF. DNA for the CDR3: TGTGCCAGCAGTCTCCGGTCCCAGCCAACTGAAGCTTTCTTT.